This T cell receptor beta chain appears in the sequencing data of a study of T cells in Graves' hyperthyroidism and ophthalmopathy (dated by TCRdb to between 2017 and 2020). At the level of the whole study: Peripheral blood samples were taken at initial diagnosis, before any treatment was given. Whether ophthalmopathy could be predicted prospectively was tested in an independent validation cohort made up of roughly 19 hyperthyroidism patients plus 17 patients who later progressed to ophthalmopathy. In addition, the study compared T-cell repertoires in thyroid tissue and in blood from roughly six Graves' hyperthyroidism patients. A discovery cohort of roughly 96 patients, approximately 45 with Graves' ophthalmopathy and more than 55 with stable Graves' hyperthyroidism, was used to find distinguishing TCR V-J signatures. The 100 discovery patients were divided at random into training and test sets in a 7:3 ratio. After blood sampling, hyperthyroidism patients were treated with methimazole at a starting dose of 30 mg daily, and ophthalmopathy patients were treated with high-dose intravenous methylprednisolone. TCR Vbeta CDR3 sequencing of 120 to 150 peripheral blood samples (43 ophthalmopathy, 75 hyperthyroidism and approximately 17 progressor patients) is reported in the paper. Overall study outcomes, separate from this receptor: Blood samples also contained most of the expanded thyroid clonotypes (frequency above 0.001), which suggests that blood repertoires may reflect thyroid immune responses. In validation, the model predicted progression to ophthalmopathy with just under 71% sensitivity and 72.22% specificity, a median of around six months before onset. No statistical method was used to fix the sample size in advance, and group allocation was not hidden from the investigators. A 13 V-J signature model separated ophthalmopathy from stable hyperthyroidism, with nearly 90% sensitivity and approximately 81% specificity in cross-validation and 80%/75% in testing.

TCR beta CDR3 regions were amplified from RNA transcripts. The TCR CDR3 was subjected to a first round of RT-PCR using the HTBI primer set and the Qiagen OneStep RT-PCR kit. Libraries were constructed in a second round of multiplex PCR, after which size selection and purification were carried out. Libraries were sequenced paired-end with 100 bp reads on an Illumina HiSeq2000. In the source study's methods: SOAPnuke was used to process the raw data, removing reads that contained adapters or uncalled bases, had a mean Phred below 15, or lacked an exact match to the constant primer or identifier. COPE v1.2.5 was used to merge the high-quality paired reads, and each unique nucleotide sequence was defined as a clonotype. MiTCR v1.1 was used to align the clonotypes against IMGT TRBV, TRBD and TRBJ reference segments. Only V-J combinations with frequency above 0.0001, covering approximately 99% of repertoires, were analysed. A TCS score was defined as the ratio of F50 (clonal expansion) to E x V (chaos), with BLOSUM62-based TCRdist applied between CDR3 peptides within each V-J. Welch's t-statistics and random forest reduced roughly 540 V-J features to 13, which were used in a naive Bayes classifier (R e1071). The Morisita-Horn index was used to measure how similar the thyroid and blood repertoires were. TCRdb reran the public reads through fastp at Q25 and MiXCR, keeping productive beta chains. Here each entry gathers all rows of one CDR3 protein and keeps the most common genes and DNA. None of the V and J calls come from the authors' own analysis; TCRdb made them. The sample records 50,000 to 75,000 distinct CDR3 sequences, 40% to 55% of which are singletons. The leading ten clones occupy roughly 12% of the sample.

Moderately to severely active disease, a Clinical Activity Score of at least 3, a NOSPECS grade of at least 4, and a duration under 3 months were present in ophthalmopathy patients. The study excluded patients with uncontrolled infections, other autoimmune diseases, pregnancy or lactation. Diagnoses relied on clinical symptoms, serum thyroxine and TRAb, thyroid ultrasound and orbital computed tomography. PBMCs were separated from 8 to 10 ml of fresh peripheral blood using Ficoll-Paque density gradient centrifugation. Total RNA was extracted with Trizol reagent, and quality was checked on an Agilent 2100 Bioanalyzer. For this clonotype: It has no known antigen specificity. A read error may account for a junction end that differs from germline.

Inclusive of the bounding cysteine and phenylalanine, the CDR3 is 15 residues long. Only the CDR3 DNA stays, 45 bases, in frame from base 1. CDR1 and CDR2 were assigned from the germline V gene as SNHLY and FYNNEI. This sequence was found in a woman aged 25-40 years with Graves' ophthalmopathy. What was sequenced was blood. The chain is made from TRBV2 and TRBJ2-2, with the D call perhaps TRBD1 or TRBD2, each one matching 6 bases. The CDR3 sequence is CASLRGLHYTGELVF. The DNA is TGTGCCAGCCTCCGGGGGCTTCACTACACCGGGGAGCTGGTTTTT.